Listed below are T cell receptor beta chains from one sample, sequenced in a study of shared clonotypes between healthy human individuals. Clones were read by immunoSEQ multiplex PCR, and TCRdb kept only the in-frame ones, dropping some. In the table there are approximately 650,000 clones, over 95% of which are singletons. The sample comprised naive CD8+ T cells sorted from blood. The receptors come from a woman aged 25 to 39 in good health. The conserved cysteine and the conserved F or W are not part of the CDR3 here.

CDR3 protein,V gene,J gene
ASSEQGASYEQY,TRBV6-1,TRBJ2-7
ASSFGAATQY,TRBV5-6,TRBJ2-3
ASSQGQGDPYEQY,TRBV4-2,TRBJ2-7
ASSLDRLSNQPQH,TRBV28,TRBJ1-5
ASSFLRKRVGKKNIQY,TRBV28,TRBJ2-4
ASSLALRLAQETQY,TRBV7-9,TRBJ2-5
ASSDSLAGGTSYNEQF,TRBV2,TRBJ2-1
ASSRKKRDEAF,TRBV7-2,TRBJ1-1
ASSPPGLAAVQETQY,TRBV4-1,TRBJ2-5
ASSLSVLSSYNEQF,TRBV27,TRBJ2-1
ASSPTSVSYTDTQY,TRBV7-2,TRBJ2-3
AWELLRDRVPGELF,TRBV30,TRBJ2-2
ASSYIRRNEQF,TRBV11-2,TRBJ2-1
ASHGRLNEKLF,TRBV27,TRBJ1-4
ASSDRGALDEQY,TRBV5-1,TRBJ2-7
ASSPEPGPSYEQY,TRBV9,TRBJ2-7
ASSVEGSGNTIY,TRBV9,TRBJ1-3
ASSESASGRINEQF,TRBV2,TRBJ2-1
ASSLGQLNTEAF,TRBV7-6,TRBJ1-1
ASSEFVGVDSPLH,TRBV6-1,TRBJ1-6
ASSPSTSGRQELF,TRBV5-6,TRBJ2-2
ASSSSGILYEQY,TRBV11-2,TRBJ2-7
ASSSRDRSLLATQY,TRBV11-2,TRBJ2-5
ASSGTGGDETQY,TRBV28,TRBJ2-5
ASSWVALTDTQY,TRBV19,TRBJ2-3
ASSVFDAGGFGYT,TRBV9,TRBJ1-2
ASRGRAFNEKLF,TRBV27,TRBJ1-4
ASSQEGTGYYEQY,TRBV4-1,TRBJ2-7
ASSQSRGTEAF,TRBV14,TRBJ1-1
ASSLGGQQNEQY,TRBV5-4,TRBJ2-7
ASSPAPASYEQY,TRBV19,TRBJ2-7
ASSQGGSTNEQY,TRBV9,TRBJ2-7
ASSFSTVNEKLF,TRBV5-8,TRBJ1-4
ASSTGQGREQY,TRBV5-1,TRBJ2-7
ASITAGLAGYEQY,TRBV6-1,TRBJ2-7
ASSDEALNTEAF,TRBV19,TRBJ1-1
ASSEYGSRHQPQH,TRBV6-1,TRBJ1-5
ASSYSAYEQY,TRBV6-6,.
ASNPGSSGEQY,TRBV28,TRBJ2-7
ASSFFPTNGYT,TRBV28,TRBJ1-2
ASSLGGSILRGQY,TRBV7-8,TRBJ2-7
ASSLGLHGNQPQH,TRBV7-8,TRBJ1-5
ASRLRGGSTDTQY,TRBV5-4,TRBJ2-3
AWSGVAGIYEQY,TRBV30,TRBJ2-7
ASRLKQGLETQY,TRBV11-2,TRBJ2-5
ASNPAGDSGNTIY,TRBV11-2,TRBJ1-3
ASSTGTETEINYEQY,TRBV11-2,TRBJ2-7
ASSPGGPQPTGELF,TRBV27,TRBJ2-2
ASSSHQPQH,TRBV28,TRBJ1-5
ASSEKLASPDTQY,TRBV2,TRBJ2-3
ASSSGVAYEQY,TRBV7-8,.
ASSLGLAPLRDNEQF,TRBV7-2,TRBJ2-1